This TCR beta chain was identified during a study of blood T cell repertoires in COVID-19. Whole-study context: The study drew acute and convalescent COVID-19 samples from the United States, Italy and Spain. T cells, B-cell-depleted T cells, or PBMCs provided the cDNA or gDNA that served as material.

Trimming pared 2 bases from V and 4 bases from J, leaving 14 bases between. This CDR3 contains 15 residues. CDR1 MGHRA and CDR2 YSYEKL come from the germline V gene. In the original processing: The authors estimated nucleated cell counts from reference gene primer amplification. Produced via immunoSEQ multiplex PCR; TCRdb's table is partial and in-frame only. Clonal size and the V and J genes are those of that table, whereas D and trimming came from the DNA. Found here are almost 200,000 clones, 85% of them singletons; the top ten hold about 0.91%. Enrolment of Seattle patients took place during active infection, and they were followed longitudinally.

The chain is built from TRBV4-1 and TRBJ1-1, with a possible D match to TRBD1 (6 bases). The sample taken for sequencing was peripheral blood. The receptor comes from a man aged 55 to 70 with COVID-19, enrolled during active disease. As DNA, the CDR3 is TGCGCCAGCAGCCAATTCGCACAGGGTGGCACTGAAGCTTTCTTT. The encoded protein is CASSQFAQGGTEAFF.